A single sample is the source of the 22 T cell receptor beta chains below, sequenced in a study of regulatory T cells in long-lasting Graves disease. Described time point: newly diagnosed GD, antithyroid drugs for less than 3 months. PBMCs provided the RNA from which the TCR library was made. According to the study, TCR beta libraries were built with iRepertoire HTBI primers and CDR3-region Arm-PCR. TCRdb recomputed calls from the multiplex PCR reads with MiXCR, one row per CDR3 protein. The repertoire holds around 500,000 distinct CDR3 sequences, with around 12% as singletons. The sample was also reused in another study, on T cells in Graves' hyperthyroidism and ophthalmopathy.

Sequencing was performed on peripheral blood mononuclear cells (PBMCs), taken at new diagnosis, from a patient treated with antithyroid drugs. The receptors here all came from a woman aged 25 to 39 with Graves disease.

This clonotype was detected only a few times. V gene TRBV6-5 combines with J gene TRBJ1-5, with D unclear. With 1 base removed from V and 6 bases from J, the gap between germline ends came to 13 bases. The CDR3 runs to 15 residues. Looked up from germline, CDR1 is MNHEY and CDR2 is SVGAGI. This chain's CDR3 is CASSYWGRTGQPQHF. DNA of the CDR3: TGTGCCAGCAGTTACTGGGGTCGAACGGGTCAGCCCCAGCATTTT.

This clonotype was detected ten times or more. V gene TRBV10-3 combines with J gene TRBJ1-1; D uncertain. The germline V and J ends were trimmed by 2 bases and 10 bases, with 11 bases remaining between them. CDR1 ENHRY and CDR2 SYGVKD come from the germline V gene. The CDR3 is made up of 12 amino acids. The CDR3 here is CAISETAGSAFF. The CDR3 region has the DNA TGTGCCATCAGTGAGACGGCAGGATCAGCTTTCTTT.

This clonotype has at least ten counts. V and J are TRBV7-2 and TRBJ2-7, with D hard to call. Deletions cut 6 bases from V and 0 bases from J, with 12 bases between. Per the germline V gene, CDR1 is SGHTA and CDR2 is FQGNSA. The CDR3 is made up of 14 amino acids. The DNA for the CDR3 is TGTGCCAGCAGTAAATACGCGAGCTCCTACGAGCAGTACTTC. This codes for CASSKYASSYEQYF. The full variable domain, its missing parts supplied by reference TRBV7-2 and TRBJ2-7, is GAGVSQSPSNKVTEKGKDVELRCDPISGHTALYWYRQSLGQGLEFLIYFQGNSAPDKSGLPSDRFSAERTGGSVSTLTIQRTQQEDSAVYLCASSKYASSYEQYFGPGTRLTVT.

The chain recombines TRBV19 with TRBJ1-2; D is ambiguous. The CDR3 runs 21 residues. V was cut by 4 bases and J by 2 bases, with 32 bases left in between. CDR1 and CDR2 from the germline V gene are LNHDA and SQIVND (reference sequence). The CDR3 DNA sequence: TGTGCCAGTAGTAGGACGTCTCTCGGGCCGGACCTTCGAGCCTCCAACTATGGCTACACCTTC. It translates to CASSRTSLGPDLRASNYGYTF.

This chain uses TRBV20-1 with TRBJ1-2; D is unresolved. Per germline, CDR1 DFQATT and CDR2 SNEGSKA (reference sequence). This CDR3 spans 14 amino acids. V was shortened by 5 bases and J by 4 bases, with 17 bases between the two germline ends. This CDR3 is CSAYRADRGYGYTF. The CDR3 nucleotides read TGCAGTGCTTACCGGGCCGACCGCGGCTATGGCTACACCTTC.

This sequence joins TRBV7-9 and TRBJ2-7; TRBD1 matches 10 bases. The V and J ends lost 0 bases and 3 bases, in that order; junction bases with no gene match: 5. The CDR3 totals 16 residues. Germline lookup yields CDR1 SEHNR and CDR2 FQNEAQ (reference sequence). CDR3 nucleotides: TGTGCCAGCAGCTTAGCCGGGACAGGGGATCGCTACGAGCAGTACTTC. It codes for CASSLAGTGDRYEQYF.

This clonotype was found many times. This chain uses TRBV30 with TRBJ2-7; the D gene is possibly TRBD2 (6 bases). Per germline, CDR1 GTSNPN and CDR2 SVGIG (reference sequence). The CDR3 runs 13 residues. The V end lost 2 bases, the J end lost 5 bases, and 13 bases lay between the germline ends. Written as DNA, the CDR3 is TGTGCCTGGAGTCAGCTAGCGACCCACGAGCAGTACTTC. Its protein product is CAWSQLATHEQYF.

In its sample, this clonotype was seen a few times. The CDR3 DNA is TGTGCCAGCAGCTTAGGGGACAGGGGGCGCGAAAAACTGTTTTTT. Its protein is CASSLGDRGREKLFF. The rearrangement uses TRBV7-8 and TRBJ1-4; 12 bases are shared with TRBD1. Germline V lookup: CDR1 SGHVS, CDR2 FQNEAQ. The CDR3 totals 15 residues. With 1 base clipped from V and 8 bases from J, the junction kept 2 bases outside the gene matches.

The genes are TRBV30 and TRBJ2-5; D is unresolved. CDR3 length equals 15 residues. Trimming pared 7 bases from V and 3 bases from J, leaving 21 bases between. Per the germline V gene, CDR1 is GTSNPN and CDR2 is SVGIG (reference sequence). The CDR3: CAYTRGSSPKETQYF. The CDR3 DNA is TGTGCCTATACCCGTGGGTCTTCACCAAAAGAGACCCAGTACTTC.

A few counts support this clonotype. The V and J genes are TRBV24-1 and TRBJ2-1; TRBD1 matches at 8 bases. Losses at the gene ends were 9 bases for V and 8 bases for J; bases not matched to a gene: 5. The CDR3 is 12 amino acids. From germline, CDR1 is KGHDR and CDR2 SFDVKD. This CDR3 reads CATRQGKDEQFF. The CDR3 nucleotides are TGTGCCACCCGACAGGGGAAGGATGAGCAGTTCTTC.

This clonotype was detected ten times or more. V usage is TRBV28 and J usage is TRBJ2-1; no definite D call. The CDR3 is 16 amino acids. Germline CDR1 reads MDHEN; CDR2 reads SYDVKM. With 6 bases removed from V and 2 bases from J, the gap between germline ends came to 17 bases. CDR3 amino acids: CASSSKGALPYNEQFF. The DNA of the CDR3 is TGTGCCAGCAGCTCCAAGGGCGCGCTCCCCTACAATGAGCAGTTCTTC.

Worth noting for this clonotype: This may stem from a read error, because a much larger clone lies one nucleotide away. This CDR3 reads CAWSAGLVLEQFF. CDR3 in DNA: TGTGCCTGGTCAGCGGGACTAGTTCTGGAGCAGTTCTTC. The rearrangement joins TRBV30 to TRBJ2-5, with 8 bases aligning to TRBD2. Matching the DNA end better, TRBJ2-1 makes the J call doubtful. This CDR3 has 13 residues. The germline V gene encodes CDR1 GTSNPN and CDR2 SVGIG (reference sequence).

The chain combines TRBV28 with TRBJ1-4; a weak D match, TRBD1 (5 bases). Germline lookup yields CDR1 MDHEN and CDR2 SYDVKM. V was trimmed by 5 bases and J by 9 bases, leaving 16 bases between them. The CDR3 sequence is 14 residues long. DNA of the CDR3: TGTGCCAGCAGTCCCTACCGGGACTCCAAAAAACTGTTTTTT. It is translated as CASSPYRDSKKLFF.

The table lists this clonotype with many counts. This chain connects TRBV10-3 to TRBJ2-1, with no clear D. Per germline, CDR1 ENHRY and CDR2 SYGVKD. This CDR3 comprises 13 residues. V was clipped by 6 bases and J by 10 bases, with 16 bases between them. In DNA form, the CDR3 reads TGTGCCATCAGGGCGGCGGTGGTTAGGGAGCAGTTCTTC. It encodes CAIRAAVVREQFF.

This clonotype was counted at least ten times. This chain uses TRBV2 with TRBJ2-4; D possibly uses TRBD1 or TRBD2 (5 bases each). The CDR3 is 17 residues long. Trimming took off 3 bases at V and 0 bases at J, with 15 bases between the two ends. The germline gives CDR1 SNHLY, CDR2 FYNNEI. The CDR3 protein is CASSDTGTVVAKNIQYF. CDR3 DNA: TGTGCCAGCAGTGACACGGGGACGGTGGTAGCCAAAAACATTCAGTACTTC.

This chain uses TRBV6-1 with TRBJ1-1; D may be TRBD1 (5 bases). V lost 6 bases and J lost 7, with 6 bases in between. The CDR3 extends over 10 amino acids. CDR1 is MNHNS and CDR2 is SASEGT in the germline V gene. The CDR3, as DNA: TGTGCCAGCAGGCAGGGTGAAGCTTTCTTT. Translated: CASRQGEAFF.

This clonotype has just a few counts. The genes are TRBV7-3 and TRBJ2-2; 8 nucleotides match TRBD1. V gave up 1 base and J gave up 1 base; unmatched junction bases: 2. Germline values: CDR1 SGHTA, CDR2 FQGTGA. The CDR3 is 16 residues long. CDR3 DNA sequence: TGTGCCAGCAGCTTAATTGGGACAGGGAACACCGGGGAGCTGTTTTTT. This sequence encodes CASSLIGTGNTGELFF.

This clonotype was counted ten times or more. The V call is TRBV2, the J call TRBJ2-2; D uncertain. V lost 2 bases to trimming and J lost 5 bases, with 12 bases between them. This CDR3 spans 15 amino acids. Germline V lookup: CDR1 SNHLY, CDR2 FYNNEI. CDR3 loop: CASSERAAFTGELFF. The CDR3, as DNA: TGTGCCAGCAGTGAAAGGGCAGCTTTTACCGGGGAGCTGTTTTTT.

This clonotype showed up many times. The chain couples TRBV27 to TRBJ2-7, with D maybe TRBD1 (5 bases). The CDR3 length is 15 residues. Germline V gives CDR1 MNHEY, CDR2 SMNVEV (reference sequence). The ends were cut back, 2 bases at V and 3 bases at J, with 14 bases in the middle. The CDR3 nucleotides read TGTGCCAGCAGTTTAAGGGGTGGGCCCGACTACGAGCAGTACTTC. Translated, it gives CASSLRGGPDYEQYF.

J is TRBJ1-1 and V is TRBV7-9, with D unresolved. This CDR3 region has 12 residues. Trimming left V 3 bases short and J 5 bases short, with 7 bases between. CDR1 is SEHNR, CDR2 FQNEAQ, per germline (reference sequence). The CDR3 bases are TGTGCCAGCAGCTTCCCGAGGACTGAAGCTTTCTTT. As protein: CASSFPRTEAFF. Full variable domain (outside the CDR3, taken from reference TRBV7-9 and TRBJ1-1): DTGVSQNPRHKITKRGQNVTFRCDPISEHNRLYWYRQTLGQGPEFLTYFQNEAQLEKSRLLSDRFSAERPKGSFSTLEIQRTEQGDSAMYLCASSFPRTEAFFGQGTRLTVV.

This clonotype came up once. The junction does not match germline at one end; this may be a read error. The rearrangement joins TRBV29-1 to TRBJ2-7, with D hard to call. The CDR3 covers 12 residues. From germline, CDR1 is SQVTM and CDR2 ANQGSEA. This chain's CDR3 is CSVVGNSYKQYF. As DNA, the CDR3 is TGCAGCGTTGTAGGGAATTCCTACAAGCAGTACTTC.

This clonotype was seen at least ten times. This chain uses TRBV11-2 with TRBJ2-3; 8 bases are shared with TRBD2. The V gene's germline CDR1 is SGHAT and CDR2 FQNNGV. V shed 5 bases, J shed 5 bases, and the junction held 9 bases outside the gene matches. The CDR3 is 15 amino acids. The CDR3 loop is CASSLILAGRDTQYF. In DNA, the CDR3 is TGTGCCAGCAGCCTAATTCTAGCGGGCAGAGATACGCAGTATTTT.